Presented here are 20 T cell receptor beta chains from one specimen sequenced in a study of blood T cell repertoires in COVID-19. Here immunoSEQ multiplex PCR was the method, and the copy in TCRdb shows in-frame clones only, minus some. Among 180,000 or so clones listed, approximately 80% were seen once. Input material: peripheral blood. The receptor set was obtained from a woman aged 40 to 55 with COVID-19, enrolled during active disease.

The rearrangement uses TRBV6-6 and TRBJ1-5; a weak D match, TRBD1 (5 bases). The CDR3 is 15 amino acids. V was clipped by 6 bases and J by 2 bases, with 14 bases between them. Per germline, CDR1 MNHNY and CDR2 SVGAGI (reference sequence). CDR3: CASRDPGMGNQPQHF. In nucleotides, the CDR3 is TGTGCCAGCAGAGACCCAGGGATGGGCAATCAGCCCCAGCATTTT.

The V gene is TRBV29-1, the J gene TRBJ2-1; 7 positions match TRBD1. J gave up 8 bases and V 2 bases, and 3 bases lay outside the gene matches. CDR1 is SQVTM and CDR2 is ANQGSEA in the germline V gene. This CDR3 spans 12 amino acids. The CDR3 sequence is CSVELTGDEQFF. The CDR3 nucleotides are TGCAGCGTTGAACTAACAGGGGATGAGCAGTTCTTC.

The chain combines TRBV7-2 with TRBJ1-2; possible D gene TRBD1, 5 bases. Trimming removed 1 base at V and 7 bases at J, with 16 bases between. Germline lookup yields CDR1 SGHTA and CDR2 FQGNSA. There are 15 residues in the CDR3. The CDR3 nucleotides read TGTGCCAGCAGCTTAGTGCGGGCAGGGAGGGGTGGCTACACCTTC. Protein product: CASSLVRAGRGGYTF.

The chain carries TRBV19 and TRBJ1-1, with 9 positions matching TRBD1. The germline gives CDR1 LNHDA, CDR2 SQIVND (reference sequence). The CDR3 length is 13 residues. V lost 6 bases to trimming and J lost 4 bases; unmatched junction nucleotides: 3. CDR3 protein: CASRGQGGTEAFF. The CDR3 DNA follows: TGTGCCAGTAGGGGACAGGGTGGCACTGAAGCTTTCTTT.

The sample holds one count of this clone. Written as DNA, the CDR3 is TGTGCCAGCAGTTTGAGGTTGGACAATCAGCCCCAGCATTTT. It codes for CASSLRLDNQPQHF. The V and J genes are TRBV6-5 and TRBJ1-5; D is unresolved. CDR1 is MNHEY, CDR2 SVGAGI, per germline. V lost 4 bases and J lost 3, with 10 bases in between. This CDR3 is 14 amino acids long.

This CDR3 reads CACGQANTEAFF. In nucleotides, the CDR3 is TGTGCCTGCGGACAGGCTAACACTGAAGCTTTCTTT. The V and J genes are TRBV19 and TRBJ1-1; the match to TRBD1 covers 7 bases. J was trimmed by 2 bases and V by 11 bases; bases with no gene match: 5. The CDR3 spans 12 residues. Germline CDR1 and CDR2: LNHDA and SQIVND (reference sequence).

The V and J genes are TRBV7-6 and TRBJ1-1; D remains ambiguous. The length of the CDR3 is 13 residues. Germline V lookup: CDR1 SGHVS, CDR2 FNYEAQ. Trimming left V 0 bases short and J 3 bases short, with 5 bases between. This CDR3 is CASSLAVYTEAFF. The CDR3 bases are TGTGCCAGCAGCTTAGCTGTCTACACTGAAGCTTTCTTT.

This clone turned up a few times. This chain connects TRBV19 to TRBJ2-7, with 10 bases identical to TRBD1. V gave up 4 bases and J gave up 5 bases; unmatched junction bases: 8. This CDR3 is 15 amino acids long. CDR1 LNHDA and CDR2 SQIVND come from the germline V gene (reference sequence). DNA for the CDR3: TGTGCCAGTAGTACTCCGGGACAGGGGTTTGACGAGCAGTACTTC. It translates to CASSTPGQGFDEQYF.

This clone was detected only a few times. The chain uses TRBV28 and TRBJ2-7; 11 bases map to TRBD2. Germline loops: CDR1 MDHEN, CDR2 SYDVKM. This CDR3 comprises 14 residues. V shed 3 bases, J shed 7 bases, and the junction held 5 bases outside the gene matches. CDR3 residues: CASSLLAGGREQYF. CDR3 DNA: TGTGCCAGCAGTTTGCTAGCGGGAGGTCGAGAGCAGTACTTC.

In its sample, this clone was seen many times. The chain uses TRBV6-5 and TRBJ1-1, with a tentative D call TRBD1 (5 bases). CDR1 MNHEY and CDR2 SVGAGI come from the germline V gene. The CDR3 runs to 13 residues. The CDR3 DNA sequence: TGTGTAGCGGATGTGGACATGAACACTGAAGCTTTCTTT. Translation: CVADVDMNTEAFF.

The CDR3 DNA sequence: TGTGCCAGCAGCTCCAGTTCTGGAAACACCATATATTTT. This sequence encodes CASSSSSGNTIYF. This chain connects TRBV9 to TRBJ1-3; D not certain. The CDR3 contains 13 residues. V was clipped by 4 bases and J by 1 base, with 6 bases between them. The V gene's germline CDR1 is SGDLS and CDR2 YYNGEE.

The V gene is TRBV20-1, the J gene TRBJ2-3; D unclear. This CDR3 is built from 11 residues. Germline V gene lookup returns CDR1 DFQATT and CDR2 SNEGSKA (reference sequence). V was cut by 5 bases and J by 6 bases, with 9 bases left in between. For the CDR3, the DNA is TGCAGTGCTCCAGTTCTGGATACGCAGTATTTT. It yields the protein CSAPVLDTQYF.

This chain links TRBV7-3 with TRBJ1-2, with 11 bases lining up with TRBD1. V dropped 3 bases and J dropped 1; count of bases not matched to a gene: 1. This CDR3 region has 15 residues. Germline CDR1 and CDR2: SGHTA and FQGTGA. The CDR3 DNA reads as TGTGCCAGCAGCTTCGGGACAGGGGGTAACTATGGCTACACCTTC. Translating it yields CASSFGTGGNYGYTF.

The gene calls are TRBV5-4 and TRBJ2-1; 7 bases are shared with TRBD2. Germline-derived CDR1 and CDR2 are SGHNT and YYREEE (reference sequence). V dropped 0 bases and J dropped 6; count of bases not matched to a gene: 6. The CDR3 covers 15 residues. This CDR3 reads CASSLEGLGGNEQFF. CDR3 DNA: TGTGCCAGCAGCTTGGAAGGACTAGGCGGCAATGAGCAGTTCTTC. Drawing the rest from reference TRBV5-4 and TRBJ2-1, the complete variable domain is ETGVTQSPTHLIKTRGQQVTLRCSSQSGHNTVSWYQQALGQGPQFIFQYYREEENGRGNFPPRFSGLQFPNYSSELNVNALELDDSALYLCASSLEGLGGNEQFFGPGTRLTVL.

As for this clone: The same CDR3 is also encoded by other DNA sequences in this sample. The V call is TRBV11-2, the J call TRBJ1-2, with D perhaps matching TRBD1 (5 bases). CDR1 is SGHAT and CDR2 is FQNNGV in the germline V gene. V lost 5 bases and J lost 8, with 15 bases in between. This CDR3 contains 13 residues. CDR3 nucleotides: TGTGCCAGCAGCCTAGGGCAGGGAGGCGGCTACACCTTC. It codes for CASSLGQGGGYTF.

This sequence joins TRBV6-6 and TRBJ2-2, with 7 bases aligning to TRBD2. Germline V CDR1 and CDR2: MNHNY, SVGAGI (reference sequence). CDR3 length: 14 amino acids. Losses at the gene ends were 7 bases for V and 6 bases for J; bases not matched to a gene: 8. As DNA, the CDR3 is TGTGCCAGCACCCAGGGAGGGAAAGCCGGGGAGCTGTTTTTT. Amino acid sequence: CASTQGGKAGELFF.

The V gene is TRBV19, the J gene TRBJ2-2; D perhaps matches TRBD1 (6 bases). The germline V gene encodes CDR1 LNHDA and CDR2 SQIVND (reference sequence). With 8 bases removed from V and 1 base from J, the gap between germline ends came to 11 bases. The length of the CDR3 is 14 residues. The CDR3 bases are TGTGCCAGTGGGGGCCAGATGAACACCGGGGAGCTGTTTTTT. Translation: CASGGQMNTGELFF.

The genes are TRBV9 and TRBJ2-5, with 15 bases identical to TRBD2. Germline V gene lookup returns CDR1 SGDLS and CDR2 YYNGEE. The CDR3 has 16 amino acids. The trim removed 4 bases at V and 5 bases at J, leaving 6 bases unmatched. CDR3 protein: CASSPGLAGGGETQYF. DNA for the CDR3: TGTGCCAGCAGCCCGGGACTAGCGGGAGGAGGGGAGACCCAGTACTTC.

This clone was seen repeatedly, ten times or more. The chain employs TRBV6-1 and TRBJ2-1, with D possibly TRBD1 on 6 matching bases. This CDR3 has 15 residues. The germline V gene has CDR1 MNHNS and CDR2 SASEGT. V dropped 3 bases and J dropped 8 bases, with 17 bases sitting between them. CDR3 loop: CASSDGATGIDEQFF. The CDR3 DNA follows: TGTGCCAGCAGTGATGGGGCCACAGGGATCGATGAGCAGTTCTTC.

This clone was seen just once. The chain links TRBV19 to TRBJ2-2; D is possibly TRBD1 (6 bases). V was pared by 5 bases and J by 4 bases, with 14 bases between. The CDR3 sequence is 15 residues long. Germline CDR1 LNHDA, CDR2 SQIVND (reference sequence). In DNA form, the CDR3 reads TGTGCCAGTAGTCCGGTAGGGGGTAGCACCGGGGAGCTGTTTTTT. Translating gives CASSPVGGSTGELFF.